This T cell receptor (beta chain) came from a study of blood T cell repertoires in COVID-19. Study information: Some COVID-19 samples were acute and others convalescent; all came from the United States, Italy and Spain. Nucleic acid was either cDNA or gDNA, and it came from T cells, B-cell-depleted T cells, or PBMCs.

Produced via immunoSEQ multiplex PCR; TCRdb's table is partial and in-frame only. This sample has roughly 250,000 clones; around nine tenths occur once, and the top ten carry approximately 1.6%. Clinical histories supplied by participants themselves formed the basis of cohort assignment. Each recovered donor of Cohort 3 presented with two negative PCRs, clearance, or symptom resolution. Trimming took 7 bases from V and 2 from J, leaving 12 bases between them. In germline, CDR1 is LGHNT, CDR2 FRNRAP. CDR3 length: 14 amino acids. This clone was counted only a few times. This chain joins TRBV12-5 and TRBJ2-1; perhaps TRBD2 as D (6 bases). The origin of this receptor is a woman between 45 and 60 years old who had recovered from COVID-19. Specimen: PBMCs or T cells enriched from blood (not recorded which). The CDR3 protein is CASEAGTAYNEQFF. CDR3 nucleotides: TGTGCTAGTGAGGCGGGGACTGCCTACAATGAGCAGTTCTTC.